One sample yielded the 5 T cell receptor beta chains listed below, sequenced in a study of cytomegalovirus exposure and HLA in healthy donors. Both 60 Vbeta primers and 13 Jbeta primers went into the PCR. The protocol was immunoSEQ multiplex PCR, while the TCRdb copy is restricted to in-frame clones and leaves out a portion. The sample yields 150,000 or so clones, around four fifths seen once. Input material: PBMCs. Receptors were obtained from a man under 40 in good health and CMV-seropositive.

V is TRBV5-6 and J is TRBJ2-3; 7 bases fit TRBD1. Germline CDR1 SGHDT, CDR2 YYEEEE. V was pared by 4 bases and J by 0 bases, with 8 bases of the junction left unmatched. The CDR3 sequence is 16 residues long. The CDR3 nucleotides read TGTGCCAGCAGCCATCAACAGGGGTATAGCACAGATACGCAGTATTTT. Residues: CASSHQQGYSTDTQYF. Based on the CDR3 plus reference TRBV5-6 and TRBJ2-3, the full variable domain is DAGVTQSPTHLIKTRGQQVTLRCSPKSGHDTVSWYQQALGQGPQFIFQYYEEEERQRGNFPDRFSGHQFPNYSSELNVNALLLGDSALYLCASSHQQGYSTDTQYFGPGTRLTVL.

The CDR3 coding sequence is TGTGCCAGCAGTGAACAGCGGGAGAGTACAGATACGCAGTATTTT. This translates into CASSEQRESTDTQYF. The chain recombines TRBV6-1 with TRBJ2-3; 8 bases are a match to TRBD2. Germline trimming cut 2 bases from V and 3 bases from J; bases unmatched to any gene: 4. CDR1 is MNHNS, CDR2 SASEGT, per germline. The CDR3 contains 15 residues.

The V and J genes are TRBV28 and TRBJ2-5; D is possibly TRBD2 (7 bases). V was trimmed by 3 bases and J by 5 bases, leaving 22 bases between them. CDR3 length: 17 amino acids. The germline V gene encodes CDR1 MDHEN and CDR2 SYDVKM. The CDR3 loop is CASSLEGGGYKSETQYF. In nucleotides, the CDR3 is TGTGCCAGCAGTTTGGAGGGAGGGGGATATAAATCGGAGACCCAGTACTTC.

This sequence joins TRBV5-4 and TRBJ1-4; D not resolved. Trimming pared 2 bases from V and 3 bases from J, leaving 8 bases between. The germline gives CDR1 SGHNT, CDR2 YYREEE (reference sequence). The CDR3 covers 14 residues. This chain's CDR3 is CASSLQTANEKLFF. The CDR3 DNA reads TGTGCCAGCAGCTTACAGACGGCTAATGAAAAACTGTTTTTT.

In its sample, this clone was seen once. The chain recombines TRBV2 with TRBJ1-5; weak D call: TRBD1 (5 bases). Trimming removed 5 bases at V and 4 bases at J, with 12 bases between. The CDR3 has 14 residues. The V gene's germline CDR1 is SNHLY and CDR2 FYNNEI. The CDR3 DNA is TGTGCCAGCAGTCCGGACGGGGGGAATCAGCCCCAGCATTTT. Protein: CASSPDGGNQPQHF.